This TCR beta chain was recorded in a study of OX40 agonist ivuxolimab in advanced cancers. Some clones are missing from TCRdb's copy, which holds only in-frame ones; the method was immunoSEQ multiplex PCR. The sample lists about 92,000 clones, around 90% occurring once. A note on this clone: A read error may produce the germline difference seen at one junction end.

CDR3 length: 15 residues. Germline V gives CDR1 SGHAT, CDR2 FQNNGV. The source was CD4+ or CD8+ T cells sorted from blood, collected in a trial of the OX40 agonist ivuxolimab. V and J are TRBV11-2 and TRBJ2-7; TRBD2 might be the D (5 bases). The TCR comes from an adult with an advanced solid tumor such as melanoma, head and neck, liver or kidney cancer. DNA for the CDR3: TGTGCCAGCCGCTTTGGTAAAGCGGCCAATTACGAGCAGTACTTC. Its translation is CASRFGKAANYEQYF.